This T cell receptor beta chain is from a study of blood T cells in healthy people across ages. Study-level information: There was about one barcoded beta molecule captured by template switching per two T cells. Study results and caveats: Across the age range, TCR beta diversity per million T cells fell in a roughly linear way.

The second PCR ran roughly 7 to 12 cycles with a sample-barcoded 5' primer and J-beta primers. A 12-random-nucleotide template-switch adaptor tagged each cDNA molecule. TCRdb analysed the 5' RACE reads with MiXCR anew, one entry per CDR3 protein. The sample has around 1.5 million distinct CDR3 sequences; approximately 32% are singletons. With V trimmed by 5 bases and J by 5 bases, 8 bases remained unmatched. This CDR3 contains 15 residues. In germline, CDR1 is MNHNY, CDR2 SVGAGI (reference sequence). This clonotype has only a few counts. Its antigen is still unknown. This sequence originates from a woman aged 25 to 39 in good health. The specimen was blood. The J gene is TRBJ2-5, the V gene TRBV6-6; 10 bases are shared with TRBD1. This chain's CDR3 is CASSQGWDRGETQYF. In nucleotides, the CDR3 is TGTGCCAGCAGTCAGGGGTGGGACAGGGGTGAGACCCAGTACTTC.